Given below is one T cell receptor beta chain in context. Its specificity is unknown. Given a far larger clone just one base away, this is likely a sequencing read error. This record belongs to a study of shared clonotypes between healthy human individuals. Whole-study results and caveats: Genetic and exposure-history diversity was limited by the few donors. The authors sampled blood alone, and tissue repertoires likely differ.

From germline, CDR1 is SQVTM and CDR2 ANQGSEA. Germline trimming cut 5 bases from V and 4 bases from J; bases unmatched to any gene: 9. This CDR3 region has 14 residues. It was at deep level that the assay was run. In the original workflow: ImmunoSEQ output lacked quality scores and full-length reads, limiting matched filtering. TCRdb's copy holds only in-frame clones and misses some; the assay was immunoSEQ multiplex PCR. V, J and clone size are those of that table, while D and trimming were read from the DNA. Of approximately 440,000 clones in the sample, about 74% were seen once. The V and J genes are TRBV29-1 and TRBJ2-3; 7 bases line up with TRBD2. The sequence came from a woman in her thirties or forties in good health. Some clones in this sample may be carry-over from other donors' samples. The sample was PBMCs. DNA for the CDR3: TGCAGCGTTCAAACTGGCGGGAGCTCAGATACGCAGTATTTT. Translation gives CSVQTGGSSDTQYF.